This T cell receptor beta chain was documented in a study of T cell responses to AZD1222 COVID-19 vaccine. Background on the study: Second doses at about 4 or about 12 weeks were pooled.

This CDR3 has 14 residues. The germline V gene encodes CDR1 LNHDA and CDR2 SQIVND (reference sequence). V dropped 4 bases and J dropped 0 bases, with 6 bases sitting between them. TCRdb's table, derived via immunoSEQ multiplex PCR, lists solely in-frame clones and lacks some. The table records some 150,000 clones, 90% to 95% of them present only once. Findings of the study overall: Reportedly, nearly half the spike-specific TCRs target unmutated variant regions.

A note on this clone: Its specificity is not known.

The sequenced sample was peripheral blood, obtained on day 0 of AZD1222 vaccination. The rearrangement uses TRBV19 and TRBJ1-4; possibly TRBD1 for D (5 bases). This TCR derives from an adult in good health. The CDR3 is CASSKGATNEKLFF. The CDR3 bases are TGTGCCAGTAGTAAAGGGGCAACTAATGAAAAACTGTTTTTT. The full variable domain, rest sourced from reference TRBV19 and TRBJ1-4, is DGGITQSPKYLFRKEGQNVTLSCEQNLNHDAMYWYRQDPGQGLRLIYYSQIVNDFQKGDIAEGYSVSREKKESFPLTVTSAQKNPTAFYLCASSKGATNEKLFFGSGTQLSVL.